This is a list of T cell receptor beta chains from one sample in a study of human T cells and chemical hapten exposure. Via MiXCR, TCRdb re-called the RACE reads, giving one row per CDR3 protein. Here the sample spans fewer than 80,000 distinct CDR3 sequences, about 9.3% being singletons. Material: whole blood, obtained in connection with sensitization to the hapten diphenylcyclopropenone (DPC). These TCRs come from a woman aged 50 to 60 with alopecia areata. Some clones in this sample may be carry-over from other donors' samples. Both conserved end residues are part of each CDR3. Where a row states a size, it is once, few, many or the class of an expanded clone; other rows omit it.

cdr3_aa v_call clone_size j_call
CASTGLLEQYF TRBV2 few TRBJ2-7
CSVGSGNTEAFF TRBV29-1 many TRBJ1-1
CASSHGTTYEQYF TRBV3-1 few TRBJ2-7
CSVDVTLATNEQFF TRBV29-1 . TRBJ2-1
CASSPKIQETQYF TRBV18 few TRBJ2-5
CASSDGYGYTF TRBV12-3/TRBV12-4 many TRBJ1-2
CASSFRDRAADTQYF TRBV27 . TRBJ2-3
CSASLGRQVPYEQYF TRBV20-1 . TRBJ2-7
CASGRLGGDYGYTF TRBV2 . TRBJ1-2
CASSLQGLAGTDTQYF TRBV3-1 many TRBJ2-3